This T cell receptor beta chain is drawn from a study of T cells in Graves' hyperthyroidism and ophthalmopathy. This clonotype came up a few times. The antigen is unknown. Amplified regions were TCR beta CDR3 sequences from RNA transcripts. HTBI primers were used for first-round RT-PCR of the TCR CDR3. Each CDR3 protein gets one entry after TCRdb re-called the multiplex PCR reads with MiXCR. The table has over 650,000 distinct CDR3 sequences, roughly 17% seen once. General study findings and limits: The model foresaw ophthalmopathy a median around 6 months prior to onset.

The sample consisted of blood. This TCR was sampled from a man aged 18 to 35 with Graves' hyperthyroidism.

The CDR3 protein is CSARGAGVTETQYF. CDR3 sequence (DNA): TGCAGTGCTAGAGGAGCGGGAGTGACGGAGACCCAGTACTTC. V is TRBV20-1 and J is TRBJ2-5; 8 nucleotides match TRBD2. Germline V gene data show CDR1 as DFQATT and CDR2 as SNEGSKA (reference sequence). CDR3 length equals 14 residues. The trim removed 1 base at V and 5 bases at J, leaving 6 bases unmatched.